These 30 T cell receptor beta chains share one sample of origin, sequenced in a study of T cell responses to AZD1222 COVID-19 vaccine. Here immunoSEQ multiplex PCR was the method, and the copy in TCRdb shows in-frame clones only, minus some. The sample contains 180,000 or so clones, roughly 91% of which appear only once. The material sequenced was peripheral blood, taken on day 0 of AZD1222 vaccination. The receptors shown here come from an adult in good health.

The chain has TRBV10-3 and TRBJ1-4; 9 nucleotides line up with TRBD1. J was trimmed by 8 bases and V by 0 bases; bases with no gene match: 16. The CDR3 is 19 residues long. CDR1 is ENHRY, CDR2 SYGVKD, per germline. The CDR3 loop reads CAISESSGTGSRLKEKLFF. The CDR3 DNA reads TGTGCCATCAGTGAGTCCTCCGGGACAGGGAGTCGACTGAAAGAAAAACTGTTTTTT.

V gene TRBV5-1 combines with J gene TRBJ1-2, with TRBD1 matching 8 bases. The CDR3 loop spans 12 amino acids. Trimming cost V 4 bases and J 8 bases; bases outside gene matches: 4. CDR1 and CDR2 (germline): SGHRS, YFSETQ. In nucleotides, the CDR3 is TGCGCCAGCAGCGAACAGGGGGTAGGCTACACCTTC. This codes for CASSEQGVGYTF.

The chain recombines TRBV28 with TRBJ2-6; the D is unclear. From germline, CDR1 is MDHEN and CDR2 SYDVKM. This CDR3 spans 16 amino acids. V lost 5 bases and J lost 0, with 11 bases in between. The CDR3 region is CASSPMLYSGANVLTF. The CDR3, as DNA: TGTGCCAGCAGTCCCATGTTGTACTCTGGGGCCAACGTCCTGACTTTC.

This chain connects TRBV5-1 to TRBJ2-1; 7 bases fit TRBD1. This CDR3 is 15 amino acids long. Looked up from germline, CDR1 is SGHRS and CDR2 is YFSETQ. Trimming took 2 bases from V and 5 from J; bases not matched to a gene: 7. CDR3 bases: TGCGCCAGCAGCTTCTTACCAACAGGGGACAATGAGCAGTTCTTC. This gives the protein CASSFLPTGDNEQFF.

The chain combines TRBV28 with TRBJ2-1; 11 bases line up with TRBD2. V lost 1 base, J lost 5 bases, and 4 bases stayed unmatched. Germline V gives CDR1 MDHEN, CDR2 SYDVKM. CDR3 size: 16 residues. CDR3 sequence: CASSLLGTSGHNEQFF. The CDR3 bases are TGTGCCAGCAGTTTATTAGGGACTAGCGGCCACAATGAGCAGTTCTTC.

The chain couples TRBV6-2 or TRBV6-3 to TRBJ2-1; D unclear. This CDR3 contains 16 residues. V was pared by 0 bases and J by 1 base, with 10 bases between. The germline V gene has CDR1 MNHEY and CDR2 SVGEGT. The CDR3: CASSYSKQKSYNEQFF. CDR3 sequence (DNA): TGTGCCAGCAGTTACTCGAAGCAGAAGTCCTACAATGAGCAGTTCTTC.

This rearrangement joins TRBV4-2 to TRBJ2-7; TRBD1 or TRBD2 may be the D gene (5 bases each). V was shortened by 5 bases and J by 5 bases, with 10 bases between the two germline ends. CDR1 and CDR2 from the germline V gene are LGHNA and YNFKEQ. The CDR3 consists of 12 residues. The CDR3 sequence: CASSERGHEQYF. CDR3 DNA: TGTGCCAGCAGCGAACGGGGCCACGAGCAGTACTTC.

This chain uses TRBV19 with TRBJ2-7; no clear D gene. CDR3 length: 15 amino acids. Germline-derived CDR1 and CDR2 are LNHDA and SQIVND (reference sequence). Trimming left V 3 bases short and J 2 bases short, with 14 bases between. The CDR3 loop reads CASSIGRALAYEQYV. CDR3 nucleotide sequence: TGTGCCAGTAGTATCGGAAGGGCTTTAGCCTACGAGCAGTACGTC.

This sequence joins TRBV29-1 and TRBJ2-3, with TRBD2 matching 13 bases. This CDR3 is 14 amino acids long. Germline assignment: CDR1 SQVTM and CDR2 ANQGSEA. V trimming: 6 bases; J trimming: 2 bases; junction bases outside the gene matches: 2. The CDR3 sequence: CSVGLAGITDTQYF. The CDR3 DNA is TGCAGCGTGGGACTAGCGGGAATCACAGATACGCAGTATTTT.

V and J are TRBV29-1 and TRBJ2-7; D possibly matches TRBD1 or TRBD2 (7 bases each). Germline CDR1 and CDR2: SQVTM and ANQGSEA. The germline V and J ends were trimmed by 7 bases and 3 bases, with 13 bases remaining between them. The CDR3 sequence is 12 residues long. In DNA, the CDR3 is TGCAGCGCCCAGGGGGGGGTCTACGAGCAGTACTTC. As protein: CSAQGGVYEQYF.

The J gene is TRBJ2-1, the V gene TRBV7-9, with D unclear. Trimming took 2 bases from V and 2 from J, leaving 10 bases between them. This CDR3 spans 15 amino acids. From germline, CDR1 is SEHNR and CDR2 FQNEAQ (reference sequence). In DNA form, the CDR3 reads TGTGCCAGCAGCTTAAAGGAGATCCCCTACAATGAGCAGTTCTTC. Translating gives CASSLKEIPYNEQFF.

In this sample, this clone turned up once. In nucleotides, the CDR3 is TGTGCCAGCAGTTACCCACTAGCAGAGAGCTCCTACAATGAGCAGTTCTTC. Translating gives CASSYPLAESSYNEQFF. The chain has TRBV6-2 or TRBV6-3 and TRBJ2-1, with D perhaps TRBD2 (6 bases). With 2 bases removed from V and 0 bases from J, the gap between germline ends came to 14 bases. Germline V gene lookup returns CDR1 MNHEY and CDR2 SVGEGT. The CDR3 is 17 residues long.

The chain is built from TRBV7-2 and TRBJ1-1; D perhaps matches TRBD1 (5 bases). Deletions cut 5 bases from V and 0 bases from J, with 13 bases between. Germline V gives CDR1 SGHTA, CDR2 FQGNSA. The CDR3 has 15 residues. The CDR3 loop is CASSRGGGLNTEAFF. DNA for the CDR3: TGTGCCAGCAGCCGCGGGGGGGGATTGAACACTGAAGCTTTCTTT.

The chain joins TRBV5-1 to TRBJ1-1, with 8 positions matching TRBD1. The CDR3 has 12 amino acids. The V and J ends lost 8 bases and 5 bases, in that order; junction bases with no gene match: 5. Germline CDR1 and CDR2: SGHRS and YFSETQ. The CDR3 DNA is TGCGCCAGTTCGACAGGGGAAACTGAAGCTTTCTTT. The encoded protein is CASSTGETEAFF. Variable domain in full (rest from reference TRBV5-1 and TRBJ1-1): KAGVTQTPRYLIKTRGQQVTLSCSPISGHRSVSWYQQTPGQGLQFLFEYFSETQRNKGNFPGRFSGRQFSNSRSEMNVSTLELGDSALYLCASSTGETEAFFGQGTRLTVV.

This chain connects TRBV12-3 or TRBV12-4 to TRBJ1-2, with D maybe TRBD1 (5 bases). V was clipped by 5 bases and J by 8 bases, with 15 bases between them. CDR3 length equals 13 residues. CDR3 sequence reads: CASSPGTREGYTF. CDR3 nucleotides: TGTGCCAGCAGTCCGGGGACTCGCGAAGGCTACACCTTC.

The chain carries TRBV6-1 and TRBJ1-4; 7 bases fit TRBD1. CDR3 size: 15 residues. CDR1 is MNHNS, CDR2 SASEGT, per germline. Germline trimming cut 2 bases from V and 4 bases from J; bases unmatched to any gene: 4. The CDR3 DNA follows: TGTGCCAGCAGTGAACCGGGGACAGTTAATGAAAAACTGTTTTTT. Translating it yields CASSEPGTVNEKLFF.

This chain connects TRBV5-4 to TRBJ2-1; weak D call: TRBD2 (5 bases). The germline V gene encodes CDR1 SGHNT and CDR2 YYREEE (reference sequence). The CDR3 has 16 residues. The ends were cut back, 0 bases at V and 3 bases at J, with 13 bases in the middle. CDR3 in amino acids: CASSLGGVGIYNEQFF. CDR3 nucleotide sequence: TGTGCCAGCAGCTTGGGGGGAGTAGGGATCTACAATGAGCAGTTCTTC.

J is TRBJ2-1 and V is TRBV27; 9 bases align to TRBD1. Unmatched junction bases numbered 6, after V lost 1 base and J lost 5 bases. The CDR3 consists of 16 residues. Per the germline V gene, CDR1 is MNHEY and CDR2 is SMNVEV (reference sequence). The CDR3 sequence is CASSLFRDRVHNEQFF. The CDR3 bases are TGTGCCAGCAGTTTATTCAGGGACAGGGTGCACAATGAGCAGTTCTTC.

The genes are TRBV18 and TRBJ2-3, with 8 bases that match TRBD1. From germline, CDR1 is KGHSH and CDR2 LQKENI. The CDR3 runs to 16 residues. V gave up 2 bases and J gave up 3 bases; unmatched junction bases: 7. CDR3 bases: TGTGCCAGCTCACCAGGGACAGGTCTAGTGACAGATACGCAGTATTTT. It is translated as CASSPGTGLVTDTQYF.

The chain joins TRBV3-1 (or the pseudogene TRBV3-2) to TRBJ1-4; tentatively, D is TRBD1 (6 bases). The V and J ends lost 4 bases and 3 bases respectively, with 15 bases between them. Germline assignment: CDR1 LGHDT and CDR2 YNNKEL (reference sequence). This CDR3 is built from 16 residues. CDR3 sequence (DNA): TGTGCCAGCAGCCCCAATGTGGGGGCCCCTAATGAAAAACTGTTTTTT. Translating it yields CASSPNVGAPNEKLFF.

The chain combines TRBV19 with TRBJ1-2, with 12 bases lining up with TRBD1. After removal of 6 bases from V and 3 bases from J, the junction contained 8 bases not matched to a gene. Looked up from germline, CDR1 is LNHDA and CDR2 is SQIVND (reference sequence). The CDR3 contains 16 residues. Here the CDR3 reads CASSRTGTGGDYGYTF. CDR3 DNA sequence: TGTGCCAGTAGCCGTACCGGGACAGGGGGCGACTATGGCTACACCTTC.

The rearrangement uses TRBV6-1 and TRBJ2-7, with unresolved D. CDR1 is MNHNS and CDR2 is SASEGT in the germline V gene. Trimming removed 2 bases at V and 0 bases at J, with 14 bases between. The CDR3 is 16 amino acids. The CDR3 protein is CASSELGKSSSYEQYF. DNA of the CDR3: TGTGCCAGCAGTGAACTTGGTAAGTCTAGCTCCTACGAGCAGTACTTC.

V and J are TRBV7-9 and TRBJ1-5; the D is unclear. Trimming stripped 3 bases from V and 7 bases from J, with 13 bases between. The CDR3 is made up of 14 amino acids. Looked up from germline, CDR1 is SEHNR and CDR2 is FQNEAQ (reference sequence). CDR3 sequence (DNA): TGTGCCAGCAGCTTTGGGCAGGTAGGCCAGCCCCAGCATTTT. Protein product: CASSFGQVGQPQHF.

The rearrangement links TRBV4-2 to TRBJ1-2; TRBD1 aligns across 11 bases. V gave up 0 bases and J gave up 2 bases; unmatched junction bases: 11. CDR3 length equals 19 residues. Germline V gene sequence: CDR1 LGHNA, CDR2 YNFKEQ. CDR3: CASSQESMDRGLRNYGYTF. The CDR3 region has the DNA TGTGCCAGCAGCCAAGAATCTATGGACAGGGGGCTGAGGAACTATGGCTACACCTTC.

The chain uses TRBV28 and TRBJ1-2; maybe TRBD1 (5 bases). The CDR3 is 13 amino acids. Germline V gene lookup returns CDR1 MDHEN and CDR2 SYDVKM. V lost 5 bases to trimming and J lost 4 bases, with 11 bases between them. Here the CDR3 DNA reads TGTGCCAGCAGTGGGACCTGGAGCTATGGCTACACCTTC. Its translation is CASSGTWSYGYTF.

The chain carries TRBV27 and TRBJ2-7; D ambiguous. The CDR3 is 13 amino acids. Trimming stripped 5 bases from V and 3 bases from J, with 11 bases between. CDR1 is MNHEY and CDR2 is SMNVEV in the germline V gene (reference sequence). The CDR3 region is CASSRSRDYEQYF. For the CDR3, the DNA is TGTGCCAGCAGTAGATCGAGAGACTACGAGCAGTACTTC.

The gene calls are TRBV24-1 and TRBJ2-2; D remains unclear. Trimming stripped 2 bases from V and 6 bases from J, with 15 bases between. The length of the CDR3 is 16 residues. Germline CDR1 is KGHDR and CDR2 is SFDVKD. The DNA of the CDR3 is TGTGCCACCAGTGATTCCAGAAGGCAGGCGGCCGGGGAGCTGTTTTTT. Translated, it gives CATSDSRRQAAGELFF.

The rearrangement uses TRBV9 and TRBJ1-4, with D perhaps TRBD1 (5 bases). Germline V gives CDR1 SGDLS, CDR2 YYNGEE. The V end was cut by 3 bases, the J end by 8 bases, with 17 bases between. The CDR3 consists of 15 residues. The CDR3 DNA reads as TGTGCCAGCAGCGCCGGGACTCCGAGGGTAGAAAAACTGTTTTTT. This gives the protein CASSAGTPRVEKLFF.

The chain joins TRBV10-1 to TRBJ2-7; 9 nucleotides agree with TRBD1. Germline CDR1 WNHNN, CDR2 SYGVQD (reference sequence). The CDR3 has 15 residues. Trimming cost V 3 bases and J 2 bases; bases outside gene matches: 5. The CDR3 reads CASSDTGGLTYEQYF. Written as DNA, the CDR3 is TGCGCCAGCAGTGATACAGGGGGCCTGACCTACGAGCAGTACTTC.

The chain combines TRBV11-2 with TRBJ2-3, with 7 bases fitting TRBD2. Looked up from germline, CDR1 is SGHAT and CDR2 is FQNNGV. The CDR3 loop spans 15 amino acids. The V segment lost 0 bases and the J segment 7 bases; nucleotides outside the gene matches: 7. The CDR3 nucleotides are TGTGCCAGCAGCTTAGAGCGGGGGAGTCTACATACGCAGTATTTT. Amino acids: CASSLERGSLHTQYF.